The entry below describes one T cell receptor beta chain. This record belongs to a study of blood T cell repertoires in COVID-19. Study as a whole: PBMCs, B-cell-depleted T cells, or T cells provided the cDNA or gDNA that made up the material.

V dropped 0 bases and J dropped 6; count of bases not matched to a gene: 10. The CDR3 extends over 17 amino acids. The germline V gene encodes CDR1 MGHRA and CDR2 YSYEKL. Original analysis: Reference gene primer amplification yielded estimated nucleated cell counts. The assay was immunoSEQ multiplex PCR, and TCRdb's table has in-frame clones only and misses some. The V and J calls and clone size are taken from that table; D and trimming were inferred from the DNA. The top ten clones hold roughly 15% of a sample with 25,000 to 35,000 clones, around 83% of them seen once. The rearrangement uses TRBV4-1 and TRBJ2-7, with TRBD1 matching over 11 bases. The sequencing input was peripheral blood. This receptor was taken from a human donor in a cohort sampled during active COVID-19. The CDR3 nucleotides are TGCGCCAGCAGCCAAGATCTTGGGACAGGGGGTTATGGCGAGCAGTACTTC. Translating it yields CASSQDLGTGGYGEQYF.